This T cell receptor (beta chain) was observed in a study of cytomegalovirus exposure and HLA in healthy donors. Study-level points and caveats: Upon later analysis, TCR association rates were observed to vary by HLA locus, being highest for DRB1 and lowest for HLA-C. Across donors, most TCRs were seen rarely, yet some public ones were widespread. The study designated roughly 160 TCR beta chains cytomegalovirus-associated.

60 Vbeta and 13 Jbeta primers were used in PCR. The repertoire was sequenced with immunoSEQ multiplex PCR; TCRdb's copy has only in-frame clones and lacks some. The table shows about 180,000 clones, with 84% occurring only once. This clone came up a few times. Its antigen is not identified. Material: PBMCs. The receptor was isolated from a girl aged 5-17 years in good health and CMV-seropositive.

The CDR3 sequence: CASSVTSGGAETQYF. The CDR3 DNA follows: TGTGCCAGCAGTGTGACTAGCGGGGGGGCTGAGACCCAGTACTTC. The chain has TRBV6-1 and TRBJ2-5; 14 bases are a match to TRBD2. J gave up 5 bases and V 4 bases, and 3 bases lay outside the gene matches. Germline CDR1 is MNHNS and CDR2 is SASEGT. This CDR3 has 15 residues.